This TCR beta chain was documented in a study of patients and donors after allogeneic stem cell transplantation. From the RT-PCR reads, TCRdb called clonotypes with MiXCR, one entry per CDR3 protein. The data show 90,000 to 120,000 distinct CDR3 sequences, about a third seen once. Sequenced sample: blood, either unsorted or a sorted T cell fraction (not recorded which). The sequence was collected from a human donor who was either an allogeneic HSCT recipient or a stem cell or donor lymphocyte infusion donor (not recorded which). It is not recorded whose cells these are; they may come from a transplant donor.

The CDR3 DNA sequence: TGCAGTGCTAGAGATCGGGGGACGGTTAGCAATCAGCCCCAGCATTTT. It specifies CSARDRGTVSNQPQHF. The chain employs TRBV20-1 and TRBJ1-5; maybe TRBD1 (5 bases). V shed 0 bases and J shed 0 bases, with 12 bases lying between them. The CDR3 covers 16 residues. Germline lookup yields CDR1 DFQATT and CDR2 SNEGSKA (reference sequence).